This is a list of T cell receptor beta chains from one sample in a study of lymphopenia after photon versus proton radiotherapy. Data came from immunoSEQ multiplex PCR; TCRdb stores just in-frame clones and leaves some out. The sample has 6,500 to 9,000 clones, 89% seen once. The sample in question was peripheral blood, obtained from a patient treated with photon-based radiotherapy. These receptors came from a man aged 60 to 75 with cholangiocarcinoma. The CDR3 runs from the conserved cysteine through the conserved F or W. The D gene is left open where the match is weak. Some rows have no size entry. The others give once, few or many, or a class for an expanded clone.

cdr3_nt cdr3_aa d_call v_call clone_size j_call
TGTGCCAGCAGCGGCCTTAATGAAAAACTGTTTTTT CASSGLNEKLFF - TRBV2 - TRBJ1-4
TGTGCCAGCTCACCGGACAGGGTACGATTAAGGGATACGCAGTATTTT CASSPDRVRLRDTQYF TRBD1 TRBV18 few TRBJ2-3
TGTGCCAGCAGCTTGGGACGAGCTGAAGCTTTCTTT CASSLGRAEAFF - TRBV7-9 - TRBJ1-1
TGTGCCAGCAGCCCCCGCCCGGGGAGTGGGGTTGCTGGGGCCAACGTCCTGACTTTC CASSPRPGSGVAGANVLTF - TRBV7-2 - TRBJ2-6
TGTGCCAGCAGCTTGGCCGGGGGGGACAATGAGCAGTTCTTC CASSLAGGDNEQFF TRBD2 TRBV5-8 - TRBJ2-1
TGTGCCAGCAGCCCCGGGACACTCTCCTACAATGAGCAGTTCTTC CASSPGTLSYNEQFF - TRBV7-7 - TRBJ2-1
TGCGCCAGCAGCCAAGCGTGGATGAGTGATTCACCCCTCCACTTT CASSQAWMSDSPLHF - TRBV4-3 - TRBJ1-6
TGTGCCAGCAGCTCCCGGGGCCTCTCCTACGAGCAGTACTTC CASSSRGLSYEQYF - TRBV11-3 - TRBJ2-7
TGTGCCACCAGCAGAGACGCGAACACCGGGGAGCTGTTTTTT CATSRDANTGELFF - TRBV15 - TRBJ2-2
TGTGCCAGCCTCAGGGGGAGGAACACTGAAGCTTTCTTT CASLRGRNTEAFF TRBD1 TRBV6-5 - TRBJ1-1
TGTGCCAGAAGCCGGTACCCCGGGGCCTTATCCTTAGCCAAAAACATTCAGTACTTC CARSRYPGALSLAKNIQYF - TRBV5-3 - TRBJ2-4
TGTGCCACCAGCGGACAGGTGCACTCTGGGGCCAACGTCCTGACTTTC CATSGQVHSGANVLTF TRBD1 TRBV15 - TRBJ2-6
TGTGCCAGCAGCTTAGAAGGGAACACTGAAGCTTTCTTT CASSLEGNTEAFF - TRBV13 - TRBJ1-1
TGCGCCAGCAGCCAAGATATTACCGGGGAGCTGTTTTTT CASSQDITGELFF - TRBV4-3 few TRBJ2-2
TGTGCCAGCAGTCCCCGGACAGGGGGCCTCGAGCAGTACTTC CASSPRTGGLEQYF TRBD1 TRBV28 - TRBJ2-7
TGTGCCAGCAGTCCGGACAACTATGGCTACACCTTC CASSPDNYGYTF - TRBV6-5 - TRBJ1-2
TGTGCCAGCAGTTTTCGTACAGGGACCTTACGGGATACGCAGTATTTT CASSFRTGTLRDTQYF - TRBV28 - TRBJ2-3
TGTGCCAGCAGCTTAGCAGGGACAGGGGGCTTGTACGAGCAGTACTTC CASSLAGTGGLYEQYF TRBD1 TRBV11-2 - TRBJ2-7
TGTGCCAGCAGACGGACAGGGAAAGATGAGCAGTTCTTC CASRRTGKDEQFF TRBD1 TRBV5-4 - TRBJ2-1
TGTGCTAGTGGTTTGGACGAGACAGGGGACGAGCAGTACTTC CASGLDETGDEQYF TRBD1 TRBV12-5 - TRBJ2-7
TGTGCCAGTAGTAGCGGGACAGGGGGAAGGGACGAGCAGTACTTC CASSSGTGGRDEQYF TRBD1 TRBV19 - TRBJ2-7
TGTGCCAGCAGCTTGGAAGGGATGGGGGGCTACACCTTC CASSLEGMGGYTF - TRBV11-3 few TRBJ1-2
TGTGCCAGCAGCTGGGGACACACGAACACTGAAGCTTTCTTT CASSWGHTNTEAFF - TRBV5-8 - TRBJ1-1
TGCGCCAGCAGCCAGACCCCCGGGAGCTCCTACGAGCAGTACTTC CASSQTPGSSYEQYF - TRBV4-3 - TRBJ2-7
TGTGCCAGCAGCCAAGTTTGGGGGGGAGCGGCAGATACGCAGTATTTT CASSQVWGGAADTQYF TRBD2 TRBV14 - TRBJ2-3
TGTGCCAGTAGTACCTGGGACACGTCCTACGAGCAGTACTTC CASSTWDTSYEQYF - TRBV19 - TRBJ2-7
TGTGCCAGTACCCCGACAGGGGGCAGGTACGAGCAGTACTTC CASTPTGGRYEQYF TRBD1 TRBV19 - TRBJ2-7
TGCGCCAGCAGCTCACCAGGGGAGTGGAACACCATATATTTT CASSSPGEWNTIYF - TRBV4-1 few TRBJ1-3
TGTGCCAGCAATCGTAACGCGAACACTGAAGCTTTCTTT CASNRNANTEAFF - TRBV19 - TRBJ1-1
TGTGCCAGTAGTATCGCTAGCGGGGGGGGTTCTGAGCAGTTCTTC CASSIASGGGSEQFF TRBD2 TRBV19 once TRBJ2-1
TGTGCCAGTCCAGGGGCCACCGGGGAGCTGTTTTTT CASPGATGELFF - TRBV19 - TRBJ2-2
TGTGCCAGCAGTTCAGCAGGGGACCACGAGCAGTACTTC CASSSAGDHEQYF - TRBV28 - TRBJ2-7
TGCGCCAGCAGCTTGGTAGCAGGGTACGAGCAGTACTTC CASSLVAGYEQYF - TRBV5-1 - TRBJ2-7
TGCGCCAGCAGCTTGGGGCCGATGAGCGAGCAGTACTTC CASSLGPMSEQYF - TRBV5-1 - TRBJ2-7
TGTGCCAGCAAACAACCCGGACAGGGATTTGAAAAACTGTTTTTT CASKQPGQGFEKLFF TRBD1 TRBV6-5 few TRBJ1-4
TGTGCCCGCACCGGACAGCCAACGGGGGTAGGCAAAAACATTCAGTACTTC CARTGQPTGVGKNIQYF - TRBV21-1 - TRBJ2-4
TGTGCCAGCAGTTTATCGATCACAGGCTCTGGGGCCAACGTCCTGACTTTC CASSLSITGSGANVLTF - TRBV27 - TRBJ2-6
TGTGCCAGCAGTTTAAGTTCGCAGACGAACACCGGGGAGCTGTTTTTT CASSLSSQTNTGELFF - TRBV28 few TRBJ2-2
TGTGCCAGCTCACGACAGGAGAACACTGAAGCTTTCTTT CASSRQENTEAFF - TRBV18 - TRBJ1-1
TGTGCCAGCAGCTTAGGGCAGGGTAATGAGCAGTTCTTC CASSLGQGNEQFF - TRBV11-2 once TRBJ2-1
TGTGCCAGCAGTTTGGGGCCGGGACTAGATCTTGAGCAGTTCTTC CASSLGPGLDLEQFF TRBD2 TRBV28 - TRBJ2-1
TGTGCCTCGGCGGGGGGGCGATGGGGCACTGAAGCTTTCTTT CASAGGRWGTEAFF - TRBV19 - TRBJ1-1
TGTGCCAGCAGCTTAAGGGAAGAAGCATTCGCTGGGGCCAACGTCCTGACTTTC CASSLREEAFAGANVLTF - TRBV7-3 - TRBJ2-6
TGTGCCAGCAGCGCCAGTAGCGGGAACGAGCAGTTCTTC CASSASSGNEQFF TRBD2 TRBV9 once TRBJ2-1
TGTGCCAGTAGTATATCCGGGACAGGGACCCTTTCGCCCTACGAGCAGTACTTC CASSISGTGTLSPYEQYF TRBD1 TRBV19 - TRBJ2-7
TGCAGCGTTGTCAGCCCGGGGTATGGCTACACCTTC CSVVSPGYGYTF - TRBV29-1 once TRBJ1-2
TGTGCCAGCAGCCTATCGGAGAACACTGAAGCTTTCTTT CASSLSENTEAFF - TRBV14 - TRBJ1-1
TGTGCCAGCAGCTTAGGGACAGATACGCAGTATTTT CASSLGTDTQYF - TRBV7-2 - TRBJ2-3
TGTGCCAGCAGCGTGGGGATGAGCCCCTATAATTCACCCCTCCACTTT CASSVGMSPYNSPLHF - TRBV9 once TRBJ1-6
TGTGCCAGCAACGAGCAGGGGAATCAGCCCCAGCATTTT CASNEQGNQPQHF - TRBV7-2 - TRBJ1-5
TGTGCCAGCAGCACAGTATTGGGGGCCCGAACCGGGGAGCTGTTTTTT CASSTVLGARTGELFF - TRBV4-2 once TRBJ2-2
TGTGCCAGCAGCCTAGCCGACAGCGGGGCTTACGAGCAGTACTTC CASSLADSGAYEQYF TRBD2 TRBV9 - TRBJ2-7
TGTGCCAGCAGCTTTAATCCTAACACCGGGGAGCTGTTTTTT CASSFNPNTGELFF - TRBV11-1 - TRBJ2-2
TGTGCCAGCAGAATAGACAGCTCCTACAATGAGCAGTTCTTC CASRIDSSYNEQFF - TRBV28 - TRBJ2-1
TGTGCCAGCAGAAACAGCGATCAAGAGACCCAGTACTTC CASRNSDQETQYF - TRBV28 once TRBJ2-5
TGTGCCAGCAGACCAACTACGGCGGGGGCCGGGGAGACCCAGTACTTC CASRPTTAGAGETQYF - TRBV6-6 - TRBJ2-5